These 27 T cell receptor beta chains originate from one sample sequenced in a study of siplizumab effects on memory and regulatory T cells. Only in-frame clones appear in the TCRdb table, and some are missing; sequencing was by immunoSEQ multiplex PCR. The sample has 40,000 to 45,000 clones; about 90% are singletons. Sequenced input: naive CD4+ T cells sorted from blood. These receptors were obtained from a human donor in good health.

CDR3 residues: CASSQGQGVGFTEAFF. The DNA of the CDR3 is TGTGCCAGCAGCCAGGGACAGGGTGTGGGATTCACTGAAGCTTTCTTT. The chain is built from TRBV5-4 and TRBJ1-1, with 9 positions matching TRBD1. V lost 4 bases, J lost 4 bases, and 11 bases stayed unmatched. Germline V gives CDR1 SGHNT, CDR2 YYREEE (reference sequence). The length of the CDR3 is 16 residues.

V is TRBV7-2 and J is TRBJ1-3; D not certain. CDR3 length equals 15 residues. V lost 5 bases and J 0 bases, leaving 11 bases between the germline ends. Germline values: CDR1 SGHTA, CDR2 FQGNSA. The CDR3 nucleotides are TGTGCCAGCAGCCAGACCTTAACCTCTGGAAACACCATATATTTT. Residues: CASSQTLTSGNTIYF.

The V gene is TRBV7-3, the J gene TRBJ2-3; D might be TRBD1 or TRBD2, each matching 5 bases. CDR1 and CDR2 from the germline V gene are SGHTA and FQGTGA. This CDR3 contains 14 residues. V was shortened by 1 base and J by 2 bases, with 7 bases between the two germline ends. CDR3 nucleotides: TGTGCCAGCAGCTTAAGGGGGTACACAGATACGCAGTATTTT. Its protein product is CASSLRGYTDTQYF.

The chain uses TRBV10-3 and TRBJ2-7; no firm D call. V lost 10 bases to trimming and J lost 3 bases, with 16 bases between them. Germline V CDR1 and CDR2: ENHRY, SYGVKD. The CDR3 has 13 residues. CDR3 sequence reads: CATYLGSGYEQYF. The CDR3 DNA sequence: TGTGCCACCTATTTGGGGTCTGGCTACGAGCAGTACTTC.

The CDR3 sequence: CASSDVGQRGGGETQYF. The DNA of the CDR3 is TGTGCCAGCAGTGACGTCGGCCAGCGGGGGGGCGGTGAGACCCAGTACTTC. The chain employs TRBV2 and TRBJ2-5; 10 positions match TRBD2. CDR1 SNHLY and CDR2 FYNNEI come from the germline V gene. The CDR3 runs to 17 residues. V lost 3 bases, J lost 5 bases, and 12 bases stayed unmatched.

V gene TRBV9 combines with J gene TRBJ2-3; 11 nucleotides align to TRBD2. Trimming took 4 bases from V and 2 from J; bases not matched to a gene: 6. The CDR3 has 16 residues. Germline CDR1 and CDR2: SGDLS and YYNGEE. CDR3 residues: CASSPGTSGLTDTQYF. CDR3 nucleotides: TGTGCCAGCAGCCCCGGGACTAGCGGCCTCACAGATACGCAGTATTTT.

The count of this clone is one. The V and J genes are TRBV6-5 and TRBJ1-5; D not resolved. The CDR3 extends over 15 amino acids. Germline V lookup: CDR1 MNHEY, CDR2 SVGAGI. Trimming left V 6 bases short and J 0 bases short, with 12 bases between. The CDR3 here is CASSSLFNSNQPQHF. CDR3 sequence (DNA): TGTGCCAGCAGCTCCCTCTTCAATAGCAATCAGCCCCAGCATTTT.

This chain links TRBV7-9 with TRBJ1-2; no reliable D call. V lost 1 base, J lost 8 bases, and 14 bases lay in between. This CDR3 comprises 14 residues. The germline V gene has CDR1 SEHNR and CDR2 FQNEAQ (reference sequence). The CDR3 reads CASSLGGERKGYTF. CDR3 bases: TGTGCCAGCAGCTTAGGCGGTGAGAGAAAGGGCTACACCTTC.

J is TRBJ1-2 and V is TRBV19; TRBD1 matches 10 bases. The V segment lost 2 bases and the J segment 4 bases; nucleotides outside the gene matches: 4. CDR1 is LNHDA, CDR2 SQIVND, per germline (reference sequence). The CDR3 is made up of 15 amino acids. CDR3 in DNA: TGTGCCAGTAGTATAAGGGACAGGGGATCCTATGGCTACACCTTC. It specifies CASSIRDRGSYGYTF.

The rearrangement uses TRBV7-9 and TRBJ1-1, with 9 bases aligning to TRBD1. There are 19 residues in the CDR3. The germline V gene has CDR1 SEHNR and CDR2 FQNEAQ (reference sequence). Trimming at V came to 4 bases and at J to 6 bases, leaving 21 bases not matched to a gene. CDR3 sequence (DNA): TGTGCCAGCAGCTCGCTCCCGGGACAGGGTAACCACTTCACCCCTGAAGCTTTCTTT. The encoded protein is CASSSLPGQGNHFTPEAFF.

The sample holds a few counts of this clone. The chain has TRBV6-5 and TRBJ2-1; the D gene is possibly TRBD2 (5 bases). This CDR3 contains 13 residues. The germline gives CDR1 MNHEY, CDR2 SVGAGI. Trimming pared 2 bases from V and 10 bases from J, leaving 12 bases between. CDR3 sequence: CASSYPSPGEQFF. The CDR3 DNA sequence: TGTGCCAGCAGTTACCCCAGTCCGGGAGAGCAGTTCTTC.

CDR3 loop: CASSSIVGSGGYTF. In DNA form, the CDR3 reads TGTGCCAGCAGCTCAATAGTGGGGTCCGGCGGCTACACCTTC. The chain recombines TRBV9 with TRBJ1-2; D is uncertain. CDR1 SGDLS and CDR2 YYNGEE come from the germline V gene. V lost 4 bases and J 8 bases, leaving 18 bases between the germline ends. The CDR3 sequence is 14 residues long.

This sequence joins TRBV5-1 and TRBJ2-7; no firm D call. The CDR3 runs to 14 residues. Trimming left V 1 base short and J 2 bases short, with 10 bases between. CDR1 and CDR2 (germline): SGHRS, YFSETQ. The DNA of the CDR3 is TGCGCCAGCAGCTTGCTTTCCCTAGCCTACGAGCAGTACTTC. Residues: CASSLLSLAYEQYF.

This chain uses TRBV28 with TRBJ2-1; possibly TRBD2 for D (5 bases). This CDR3 comprises 11 residues. Germline CDR1 is MDHEN and CDR2 is SYDVKM. V lost 7 bases, J lost 13 bases, and 14 bases lay in between. CDR3 DNA: TGTGCCAGCACAATCGGAGGCCAACAGTTCTTC. Translation: CASTIGGQQFF. The full variable domain, rest sourced from reference TRBV28 and TRBJ2-1, is DVKVTQSSRYLVKRTGEKVFLECVQDMDHENMFWYRQDPGLGLRLIYFSYDVKMKEKGDIPEGYSVSREKKERFSLILESASTNQTSMYLCASTIGGQQFFGPGTRLTVL.

The chain couples TRBV6-5 to TRBJ2-7; D perhaps matches TRBD1 (6 bases). Trimming removed 4 bases from V and 8 bases from J, with 21 bases in between. Germline-derived CDR1 and CDR2 are MNHEY and SVGAGI. This CDR3 comprises 15 residues. In DNA, the CDR3 is TGTGCCAGCAGTTCGGAGCAGGGGCAATACCTTAAGCAGTACTTC. Residues: CASSSEQGQYLKQYF.

The V call is TRBV18, the J call TRBJ1-1; no firm D call. The CDR3 has 14 residues. Trimming took 5 bases from V and 6 from J, leaving 16 bases between them. Per germline, CDR1 KGHSH and CDR2 LQKENI. The DNA for the CDR3 is TGTGCCAGCTCATCACATAAGGGATCCGCTGAAGCTTTCTTT. Protein sequence: CASSSHKGSAEAFF.

The chain links TRBV10-2 to TRBJ2-7; a possible D gene is TRBD2 (6 bases). The ends were cut back, 7 bases at V and 4 bases at J, with 17 bases in the middle. In germline, CDR1 is WSHSY, CDR2 SAAADI. The CDR3 covers 14 residues. CDR3 sequence: CASISGRRAYEQYF. CDR3 bases: TGCGCCAGCATATCAGGGAGGAGGGCTTACGAGCAGTACTTC.

This rearrangement joins TRBV27 to TRBJ1-6; 7 bases match TRBD1. V lost 3 bases, J lost 10 bases, and 15 bases stayed unmatched. The CDR3 totals 17 residues. From germline, CDR1 is MNHEY and CDR2 SMNVEV (reference sequence). CDR3 region: CASSFGDSQGVGSPLHF. The CDR3 DNA follows: TGTGCCAGCAGTTTCGGTGATTCCCAGGGGGTAGGATCACCCCTCCACTTT.

The chain recombines TRBV11-3 with TRBJ2-3; the D is unclear. The germline V gene encodes CDR1 SGHNT and CDR2 YENEEA. The CDR3 sequence is 11 residues long. Trimming left V 5 bases short and J 3 bases short, with 3 bases between. CDR3 in DNA: TGTGCCAGCAGCCTAACAGATACGCAGTATTTT. Translation gives CASSLTDTQYF.

The J gene is TRBJ2-7, the V gene TRBV14, with D tentatively TRBD2 (5 bases). Germline lookup yields CDR1 SGHDN and CDR2 FVKESK. The V end was cut by 5 bases, the J end by 6 bases, with 14 bases between. The CDR3 has 13 residues. In DNA, the CDR3 is TGTGCCAGCAGCGAGAGGGAGCGAGGCGAGCAGTACTTC. It encodes CASSERERGEQYF.

The CDR3 region is CASRGAAGPMPQHF. The CDR3 DNA is TGTGCCAGCAGGGGGGCAGCCGGCCCCATGCCCCAGCATTTT. The chain uses TRBV27 and TRBJ1-5; D is possibly TRBD1 (6 bases). Germline V gene sequence: CDR1 MNHEY, CDR2 SMNVEV (reference sequence). The V and J ends lost 6 bases and 9 bases respectively, with 18 bases between them. This CDR3 is built from 14 residues.

CDR3 bases: TGTGCCAGCACCCCAATCGACAGGGCCCGCACAGATACGCAGTATTTT. This sequence encodes CASTPIDRARTDTQYF. V gene TRBV6-6 combines with J gene TRBJ2-3, with 7 bases matching TRBD1. Germline V gene data show CDR1 as MNHNY and CDR2 as SVGAGI (reference sequence). With V trimmed by 7 bases and J by 1 base, 11 bases remained unmatched. CDR3 length: 16 residues.

The rearrangement joins TRBV4-1 to TRBJ2-1; 14 bases are a match to TRBD2. Unmatched junction bases numbered 4, after V lost 4 bases and J lost 2 bases. The CDR3 extends over 17 amino acids. Per germline, CDR1 MGHRA and CDR2 YSYEKL. CDR3 protein: CASSPGLAGGAYNEQFF. In DNA, the CDR3 is TGCGCCAGCAGCCCAGGACTAGCGGGGGGCGCCTACAATGAGCAGTTCTTC.

This clone was observed a few times. Here the CDR3 reads CASRRQNDEQFF. In nucleotides, the CDR3 is TGTGCCAGCAGGAGACAAAATGATGAGCAGTTCTTC. The rearrangement uses TRBV27 and TRBJ2-1; D remains ambiguous. The CDR3 sequence is 12 residues long. Trimming stripped 6 bases from V and 8 bases from J, with 11 bases between. Per germline, CDR1 MNHEY and CDR2 SMNVEV (reference sequence).

This chain links TRBV2 with TRBJ1-5; TRBD1 is a possible D gene (5 bases). Trimming took 1 base from V and 7 from J, leaving 11 bases between them. The CDR3 loop spans 14 amino acids. Germline values: CDR1 SNHLY, CDR2 FYNNEI. DNA for the CDR3: TGTGCCAGCAGTGAAGACGGGACGGGGCAGCCCCAGCATTTT. This translates into CASSEDGTGQPQHF.

This clone was observed once. The rearrangement links TRBV6-6 to TRBJ1-2; D uncertain. Germline V lookup: CDR1 MNHNY, CDR2 SVGAGI (reference sequence). The CDR3 is made up of 14 amino acids. Trimming took 3 bases from V and 2 from J, leaving 10 bases between them. The CDR3 region has the DNA TGTGCCAGCAGTTATCCTACAGAGAACTATGGCTACACCTTC. Encoded protein: CASSYPTENYGYTF.

The chain couples TRBV6-5 to TRBJ2-7; D remains unclear. CDR3 length: 11 residues. Trimming left V 6 bases short and J 5 bases short, with 8 bases between. CDR1 MNHEY and CDR2 SVGAGI come from the germline V gene. The CDR3 DNA is TGTGCCAGCAGGACGCTGAACGAGCAGTACTTC. Translation gives CASRTLNEQYF.